Each of the 5 T cell receptor beta chains below was sequenced from the same sample in a study of Graves' ophthalmopathy and Graves' hyperthyroidism (dated by TCRdb to about 2018). Sequencer: Illumina HiSeq 2000. For repertoire sequencing, TCR beta CDR3 regions were amplified from RNA transcripts. HTBI primers and the Qiagen OneStep RT-PCR kit were used in a first-round RT-PCR, which was followed by a second-round multiplex PCR, size selection and purification. TCRdb redid the processing of the public reads, applying fastp at Q25 and MiXCR, and retained in-frame beta chains. One record per CDR3 amino acid sequence lists the most common genes and DNA. The sample records over a million distinct CDR3 sequences, less than 45% of which are singletons. The biggest ten clones account for 11% of the sample. Sequenced: peripheral blood or thyroid tissue (not recorded which). These receptors all come from an adult man with Graves' hyperthyroidism.

In regard to this clonotype: At one end the junction does not follow the germline gene, possibly because of a read error. This chain connects TRBV20-1 to TRBJ1-1; no clear D gene. CDR1 DFQATT and CDR2 SNEGSKA come from the germline V gene (reference sequence). The CDR3 has 14 amino acids. CDR3 region: CSASAVALNTEAFF. The DNA of the CDR3 is TGCAGTGCTAGTGCGGTGGCACTGAACACTGAAGCTTTCTTC.

This clonotype was seen repeatedly, ten times or more. CDR3 protein: CASSQGSTNYGYTF. The CDR3 DNA sequence: TGCGCCAGCAGCCAAGGCAGTACCAACTATGGCTACACCTTC. V is TRBV4-3 and J is TRBJ1-2; D remains ambiguous. The germline gives CDR1 LGHNA, CDR2 YSLEER. V gave up 1 base and J gave up 2 bases, with 8 bases separating them. CDR3 length: 14 residues.

This clonotype occurred many times. The V gene is TRBV7-2, the J gene TRBJ2-7; 7 nucleotides agree with TRBD2. The length of the CDR3 is 19 residues. With 2 bases clipped from V and 4 bases from J, the junction kept 20 bases outside the gene matches. Germline CDR1 is SGHTA and CDR2 is FQGNSA. The CDR3, as DNA: TGTGCCAGCAGCTTATCGCTAGCGGCCCGATCCTCCAACCATTACGAGCAGTACTTC. It encodes CASSLSLAARSSNHYEQYF.

The chain links TRBV5-6 to TRBJ1-1, with D uncertain. This CDR3 is built from 15 residues. Trimming shortened V by 1 base and J by 0 bases, and 10 bases separated the two germline ends. Germline V gene data show CDR1 as SGHDT and CDR2 as YYEEEE. The CDR3: CASSLFRYLNTEAFF. The CDR3 DNA follows: TGTGCCAGCAGCTTGTTTAGATATTTGAACACTGAAGCTTTCTTT.

This clonotype was picked up many times. The chain is built from TRBV12-3 or TRBV12-4 and TRBJ2-5; 7 bases match TRBD1. The CDR3 sequence is 13 residues long. The J segment lost 3 bases and the V segment lost 6 bases, leaving 4 bases of the junction unmatched. The CDR3 DNA reads as TGTGCCAGCAGATACCAGGGGGAAGAGACCCAGTACTTC. Amino acids: CASRYQGEETQYF.